The rows below give T cell receptor beta chains drawn from one sample of a study of CD8 T cells in Susac syndrome. One entry per CDR3 protein results from TCRdb running MiXCR on the immunoSEQ multiplex PCR reads. The table records around 200,000 distinct CDR3 sequences, roughly 94% of them present only once. The specimen sequenced was CD4+ T cells from PBMCs. The receptors originated from a human donor in good health. Each CDR3 is given with its conserved first and last residue. D genes are given only for firm matches. Expanded clones are given a class, and other clones once, few, many or no size at all.

TRBV7-9,once,TRBD1,TRBJ2-6,13,CAMTGDGANVLTF,TGTGCCATGACAGGGGACGGGGCCAACGTCCTGACTTTC
TRBV7-2,-,-,TRBJ2-3,15,CASSFGGTSTDTQYF,TGTGCCAGCAGCTTCGGCGGGACTAGCACAGATACGCAGTATTTT
TRBV15,-,-,TRBJ1-5,13,CATSRGRGEPQHF,TGTGCCACCAGCAGAGGGAGGGGAGAGCCCCAGCATTTT
TRBV4-2,-,TRBD2,TRBJ2-1,17,CASQKGLAGGSYNEQFF,TGTGCCAGTCAGAAGGGGTTGGCGGGGGGCTCCTACAATGAGCAGTTCTTC
TRBV24-1,-,TRBD1,TRBJ2-3,15,CATSDTTGYTDTQYF,TGTGCCACCAGTGATACGACAGGGTATACAGATACGCAGTATTTT
TRBV6-5,-,-,TRBJ2-5,12,CATRVGMRTQYF,TGTGCCACCCGCGTGGGAATGCGGACCCAGTACTTC
TRBV20-1,-,TRBD1,TRBJ2-1,17,CSARGLGTGASAYEQFF,TGCAGTGCTAGAGGCCTCGGGACAGGGGCATCGGCGTATGAGCAGTTCTTC
TRBV24-1,-,-,TRBJ2-5,15,CATSAGPISGETQYF,TGTGCCACCAGCGCCGGGCCCATCTCGGGGGAGACCCAGTACTTC
TRBV27,-,TRBD2,TRBJ2-1,16,CASSSPSLAASNEQFF,TGTGCCAGCAGTTCCCCTTCACTAGCGGCTAGCAATGAGCAGTTCTTC
TRBV5-1,-,-,TRBJ1-6,13,CASSSDRGSPLHF,TGCGCCAGCAGCTCCGACAGAGGCTCACCCCTCCACTTT
TRBV29-1,-,-,TRBJ1-2,12,CSGRGTDYGYTF,TGCAGCGGGAGAGGGACTGATTATGGCTACACCTTC
TRBV11-2,-,-,TRBJ2-1,13,CASSPDRSNEQFF,TGTGCCAGCAGCCCTGATCGCTCCAATGAGCAGTTCTTC
TRBV29-1,-,-,TRBJ1-2,11,CSVEGWYGYTF,TGCAGCGTTGAGGGGTGGTATGGCTACACCTTC
TRBV12-5,-,-,TRBJ2-3,12,CASAGPTDTQYF,TGTGCTAGTGCCGGGCCCACAGATACGCAGTATTTT
TRBV4-1,once,-,TRBJ2-6,15,CASSREGSGANVLTF,TGCGCCAGCAGCCGAGAGGGGTCTGGGGCCAACGTCCTGACTTTC
TRBV15,-,-,TRBJ1-4,12,CATSTLYRSLFF,TGTGCCACCAGCACACTGTACCGCAGCCTGTTTTTT
TRBV2,-,-,TRBJ2-1,15,CASSFDRSLGNEQFF,TGTGCCAGCAGTTTCGACAGGTCCCTAGGCAATGAGCAGTTCTTC
TRBV20-1,once,-,TRBJ2-7,13,CSALDLSSYEQYF,TGCAGTGCCCTGGACCTAAGCTCCTACGAGCAGTACTTC
TRBV20-1,-,-,TRBJ1-2,13,CSAEQTANYGYTF,TGCAGTGCAGAACAGACAGCTAACTATGGCTACACCTTC
TRBV6-1,-,TRBD1,TRBJ2-1,16,CASSKTSGTGVNEQFF,TGTGCCAGCAGTAAAACCTCCGGGACAGGGGTTAATGAGCAGTTCTTC
TRBV20-1,-,-,TRBJ1-6,15,CSASSPSSYNSPLHF,TGCAGTGCTAGTTCCCCGAGCTCCTATAATTCACCCCTCCACTTT
TRBV6-5,-,TRBD1,TRBJ1-5,13,CASSADRGQPQHF,TGTGCCAGCAGTGCCGACAGGGGCCAGCCCCAGCATTTT
TRBV9,-,-,TRBJ2-1,15,CASSVEIATYNEQFF,TGTGCCAGCAGCGTAGAAATTGCAACCTACAATGAGCAGTTCTTC
TRBV7-2,-,-,TRBJ2-1,15,CASSLWAQTDNEQFF,TGTGCCAGCAGCTTATGGGCTCAGACAGACAATGAGCAGTTCTTC
TRBV18,-,-,TRBJ2-7,14,CASSPSVVWEEQYF,TGTGCCAGCTCACCTTCGGTGGTCTGGGAGGAGCAGTACTTC
TRBV20-1,-,-,TRBJ2-3,11,CSAETLDTQYF,TGCAGTGCGGAGACGTTAGATACGCAGTATTTT
TRBV11-2,-,-,TRBJ1-4,15,CASSSSGGSNEKLFF,TGTGCCAGCAGCTCCTCTGGGGGCAGCAATGAAAAACTGTTTTTT
TRBV7-2,-,-,TRBJ2-5,10,CASRSETQYF,TGTGCCAGCAGATCGGAGACCCAGTACTTC
TRBV2,-,TRBD2,TRBJ2-1,14,CASSEAGLAEGEVF,TGTGCCAGCAGTGAAGCCGGACTAGCGGAGGGAGAAGTCTTC
TRBV12-3/TRBV12-4,-,TRBD2,TRBJ2-5,15,CASSLSGTRQETQYF,TGTGCCAGCAGTTTGTCCGGGACTAGACAAGAGACCCAGTACTTC
TRBV20-1,-,TRBD1,TRBJ1-6,14,CSARDGQGDSPLHF,TGCAGTGCTAGAGATGGACAGGGCGATTCACCCCTCCACTTT
TRBV12-3/TRBV12-4,-,-,TRBJ1-2,12,CASSFRNYGYTF,TGTGCCAGCAGTTTTAGGAACTATGGCTACACCTTC
TRBV15,once,-,TRBJ1-2,15,CATSRDIVAVGGYTF,TGTGCCACCAGCAGAGATATCGTGGCAGTGGGTGGCTACACCTTC
TRBV19,once,-,TRBJ1-5,14,CASSRPTDGQPQHF,TGTGCCAGTAGTAGGCCAACAGATGGTCAGCCCCAGCATTTT
TRBV12-3/TRBV12-4,-,TRBD2,TRBJ2-3,15,CASNLRGSGGITQYF,TGTGCCAGCAACCTCAGAGGCAGCGGGGGGATAACGCAGTATTTT
TRBV5-1,-,-,TRBJ2-5,16,CASSPRLSDAGETQYF,TGCGCCAGCAGCCCCAGGCTAAGTGACGCAGGAGAGACCCAGTACTTC
TRBV12-3/TRBV12-4,-,-,TRBJ2-1,14,CASRTGVGGDEQFF,TGTGCCAGCCGCACTGGGGTCGGGGGCGATGAGCAGTTCTTC
TRBV29-1,-,-,TRBJ2-4,11,CSVDSEYIQYF,TGCAGCGTTGATAGTGAGTACATTCAGTACTTC
TRBV7-7,once,TRBD1,TRBJ2-5,14,CASSPTGGAETQYF,TGTGCTAGCAGCCCGACAGGGGGCGCGGAGACCCAGTACTTC
TRBV14,once,-,TRBJ2-2,13,CASSRSRGAELFF,TGTGCCAGCAGCCGGTCCAGGGGGGCGGAGCTGTTTTTT
TRBV20-1,-,-,TRBJ2-3,11,CSARDLDTQYF,TGCAGTGCTAGAGATCTTGATACGCAGTATTTT
TRBV7-3,-,TRBD2,TRBJ2-1,16,CASSSPGLAGDSEQFF,TGTGCCAGCAGCTCCCCGGGACTAGCGGGAGACAGTGAGCAGTTCTTC
TRBV3-1,-,-,TRBJ1-5,15,CASSQEGAADQPQHF,TGTGCCAGCAGCCAAGAAGGAGCTGCGGATCAGCCCCAGCATTTT
TRBV20-1,once,TRBD2,TRBJ2-2,12,CSIAGDTGELFF,TGCAGTATAGCGGGGGACACCGGGGAGCTGTTTTTT
TRBV29-1,-,-,TRBJ2-5,13,CSVGAGTTETQYF,TGCAGCGTTGGGGCCGGGACAACAGAGACCCAGTACTTC
TRBV4-3,-,TRBD1,TRBJ1-1,15,CASSRFGTGDTEAFF,TGCGCCAGCAGCCGATTTGGGACAGGGGACACTGAAGCTTTCTTT
TRBV3-1,-,TRBD1,TRBJ1-5,16,CASSQDAGGSPQPQHF,TGTGCCAGCAGCCAAGACGCAGGGGGCTCCCCTCAGCCCCAGCATTTT
TRBV9,once,-,TRBJ2-1,14,CASSVETNYNEQFF,TGTGCCAGCAGCGTAGAGACAAACTACAATGAGCAGTTCTTC
TRBV3-1,-,-,TRBJ2-1,15,CASSQSTGPYNEQFF,TGTGCCAGCAGCCAAAGCACAGGGCCATACAATGAGCAGTTCTTC
TRBV6-6,-,-,TRBJ2-1,16,CASTYHLGQSYNEQFF,TGTGCCAGCACTTACCACCTCGGACAGTCCTACAATGAGCAGTTCTTC
TRBV6-2/TRBV6-3,-,-,TRBJ1-6,16,CASSYRGQRDNSPLHF,TGTGCCAGCAGTTACAGGGGCCAGCGAGATAATTCACCCCTCCACTTT